This TCR beta chain was recorded in a study of tissue T cells after allogeneic stem cell transplantation. As regards this clone: The antigen remains unidentified.

The assay was immunoSEQ multiplex PCR, and TCRdb's table has in-frame clones only and misses some. The data contain roughly 42,000 clones, over 85% of them seen just once; the ten biggest clones take up around 3.8%. General study points: TCR repertoires tracked anatomic similarity, regardless of disease or transplant status.

The specimen was blood, collected before transplantation. The sequence derives from a woman aged 35 to 70 who later had graft-versus-host disease after an allogeneic stem cell transplant.

The CDR3 loop reads CASSLRVTSANEQFF. The CDR3 DNA is TGTGCCAGCAGCTTAAGGGTCACAAGCGCCAATGAGCAGTTCTTC. The V gene is TRBV11-2, the J gene TRBJ2-1, with D unclear. With 2 bases removed from V and 6 bases from J, the gap between germline ends came to 14 bases. CDR3 length: 15 residues. The germline gives CDR1 SGHAT, CDR2 FQNNGV.